This TCR beta chain was sequenced during a study of T cells expressing NK-cell markers. Study as a whole: HCMV seropositivity marked seven of the eight sequenced donors; one was seronegative. The study's findings and limits: For six donors, the dominant NKG2C+ clonotypes made up roughly 1.0-8% of their CD8+ T cells. Leadership of the CD3+CD56-NKG2C+ fraction also belonged to these clonotypes in four donors.

Remarks on this clonotype: Its antigen is unknown.

It was by 5'RACE template switching with UMIs that TCR beta cDNA was made. TCRdb reprocessed the 5' RACE reads and reports one entry per CDR3 protein, with no DNA. The sample totals 440,000 or so distinct CDR3 sequences. The CDR3 has 15 amino acids. Germline V gene data show CDR1 as DFQATT and CDR2 as SNEGSKA (reference sequence). Input material: blood T cells: a sorted CD56 or NKG2C T cell subset, CD4+ or CD8+ T cells, or bulk PBMC T cells (not recorded which). The genes are TRBV20-1 and TRBJ2-1; TCRdb indicates TRBD1, and absent DNA this call remains unverified. This clonotype was obtained from a woman aged 18 to 75 in good health. The CDR3 loop is CSARGGPSSYNEQFF.